The entry below gives a single TCR beta chain sequence along with its context. No antigen is known for it. TCRdb re-analysed the reads in MiXCR, keeping a single row per CDR3 protein. This table holds 650,000 to 900,000 distinct CDR3 sequences, 30% to 35% found once. V was pared by 6 bases and J by 5 bases, with 5 bases of the junction left unmatched. Germline values: CDR1 SNHLY, CDR2 FYNNEI. The CDR3 consists of 13 residues. This record comes from a study of T cell repertoires in cytomegalovirus infection. The chain recombines TRBV2 with TRBJ1-1; 8 bases line up with TRBD1. The sequences come from cultured CD8+ T cells from PBMCs, collected from culture after CMV antigen stimulation. This TCR was recovered from a human donor in good health (CMV status not recorded). Some clones in this sample may be carry-over from other donors' samples. CDR3 region: CASSDRGETEAFF. The CDR3, as DNA: TGTGCCAGCAGCGACAGGGGTGAAACTGAAGCTTTCTTT.